This TCR beta chain was profiled in a study of PD-1 blockade in classical Hodgkin lymphoma. Notes on the study in general: By C4D1 there was a significant rise in CD4+ TCR diversity but not in CD8+ TCR diversity. Exclusion was applied to patients who started nivolumab under 1 year after ASCT. The diversity seen at baseline in complete responders resembled that of newly diagnosed patients. Repertoire differences lack defined causes, possibly disease activity or prior therapy.

Described time point: cycle 4 day 1 (C4D1), after 5 to 7 weeks of nivolumab. Every patient had relapsed following autologous stem cell transplantation, and cohorts differed in brentuximab vedotin exposure. Purification of CD4+ T cells from thawed PBMCs was performed via magnetic negative selection. In the case of this clone: Its antigen is undetermined.

With 2 bases removed from V and 3 bases from J, the gap between germline ends came to 7 bases. In germline, CDR1 is SGHTA, CDR2 FQGNSA. There are 13 residues in the CDR3. The table came from immunoSEQ multiplex PCR; TCRdb's copy has only in-frame clones and leaves some out. The table records about 18,000 clones, roughly 75% of them present only once. The sequencing used CD4+ T cells from blood, collected before the fourth cycle of nivolumab. The gene calls are TRBV7-2 and TRBJ2-5, with D maybe TRBD2 (6 bases). The sequence was obtained from a human donor with classical Hodgkin lymphoma. This CDR3 is CASSLWGEETQYF. Written as DNA, the CDR3 is TGTGCCAGCAGCTTATGGGGGGAAGAGACCCAGTACTTC. Supplemented by reference TRBV7-2 and TRBJ2-5, the full variable domain reads GAGVSQSPSNKVTEKGKDVELRCDPISGHTALYWYRQSLGQGLEFLIYFQGNSAPDKSGLPSDRFSAERTGGSVSTLTIQRTQQEDSAVYLCASSLWGEETQYFGPGTRLLVL.